This T cell receptor (beta chain) was sequenced in a study of identifying expanded T cells in peripheral blood. Profiled with immunoSEQ multiplex PCR; TCRdb holds only in-frame clones, not every one. The table records around 81,000 clones, about 85% of them present only once. During the collection period, no donor immune events like infections were recorded. Germline CDR1 is SGHVS and CDR2 is FQNEAQ. The CDR3 totals 19 residues. The V end lost 4 bases, the J end lost 0 bases, and 22 bases lay between the germline ends. With regard to this clone: Its antigen is undetermined.

Study-level findings and limits: Variance in clone template counts between approximately two-week samples significantly increased with total template count across all healthy donors. Over two and four weeks, about 15 and 19 clones changed, versus roughly 1.1 between replicates.

Sequencing used blood. V usage is TRBV7-8 and J usage is TRBJ2-4; no firm D call. The origin of this receptor is a person between 18 and 75 years old in good health. CDR3 DNA: TGTGCCAGCAGCTCAGACAACCGAAACGAGAAGCTAGCCAAAAACATTCAGTACTTC. Translation gives CASSSDNRNEKLAKNIQYF.